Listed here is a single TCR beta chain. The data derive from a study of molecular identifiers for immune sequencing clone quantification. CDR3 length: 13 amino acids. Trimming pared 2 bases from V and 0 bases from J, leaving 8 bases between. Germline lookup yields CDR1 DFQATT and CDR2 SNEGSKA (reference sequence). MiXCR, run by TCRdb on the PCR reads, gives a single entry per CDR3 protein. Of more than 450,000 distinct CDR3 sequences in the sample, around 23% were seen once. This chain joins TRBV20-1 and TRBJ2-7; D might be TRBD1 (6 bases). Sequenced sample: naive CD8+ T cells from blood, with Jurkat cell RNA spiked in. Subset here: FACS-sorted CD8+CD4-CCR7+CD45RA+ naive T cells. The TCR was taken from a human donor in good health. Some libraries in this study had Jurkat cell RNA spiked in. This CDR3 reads CSARWDNSYEQYF. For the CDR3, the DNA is TGCAGTGCTAGATGGGACAACTCCTACGAGCAGTACTTC.